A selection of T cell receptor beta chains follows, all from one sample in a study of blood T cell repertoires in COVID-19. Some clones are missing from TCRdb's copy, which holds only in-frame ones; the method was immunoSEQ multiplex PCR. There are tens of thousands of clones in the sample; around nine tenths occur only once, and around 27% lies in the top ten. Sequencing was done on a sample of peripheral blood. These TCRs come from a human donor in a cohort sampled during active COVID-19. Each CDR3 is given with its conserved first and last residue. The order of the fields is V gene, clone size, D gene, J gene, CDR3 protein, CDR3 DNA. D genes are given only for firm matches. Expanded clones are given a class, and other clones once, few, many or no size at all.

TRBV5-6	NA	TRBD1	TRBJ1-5	CASSQLGQGQGQPQHF	TGTGCCAGCAGCCAACTGGGACAGGGCCAGGGTCAGCCCCAGCATTTT
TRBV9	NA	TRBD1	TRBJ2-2	CASSAGGQGPGELFF	TGTGCCAGCAGCGCAGGGGGACAGGGTCCCGGGGAGCTGTTTTTT
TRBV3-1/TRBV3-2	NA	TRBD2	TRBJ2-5	CASKTSGDQETQYF	TGTGCCAGCAAGACTAGCGGGGATCAAGAGACCCAGTACTTC
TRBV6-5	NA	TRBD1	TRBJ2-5	CASSSTTGTGRETQYF	TGTGCCAGCAGTTCGACGACCGGGACAGGGAGAGAGACCCAGTACTTC
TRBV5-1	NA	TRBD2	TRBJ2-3	CASGYFRRGGSISSTDTQYF	TGCGCCAGCGGCTACTTCCGGCGGGGGGGCTCCATCTCTAGCACAGATACGCAGTATTTT
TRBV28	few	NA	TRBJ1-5	CASKSGRNQPQHF	TGTGCCAGCAAATCGGGTAGGAATCAGCCCCAGCATTTT
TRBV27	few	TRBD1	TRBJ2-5	CASSTGTGRETQYF	TGTGCCAGCAGTACCGGGACAGGGAGAGAGACCCAGTACTTC
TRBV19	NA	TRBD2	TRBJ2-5	CASSIVGLAVRETQYF	TGTGCCAGTAGTATAGTTGGACTAGCGGTCCGGGAGACCCAGTACTTC
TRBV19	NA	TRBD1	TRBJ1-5	CASSLDRVSNQPQHF	TGTGCCAGTTCTCTGGACAGGGTTAGCAATCAGCCCCAGCATTTT
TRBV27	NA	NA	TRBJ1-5	CASSYRDTGLQPQHF	TGTGCCAGCAGTTACCGGGACACTGGCTTGCAGCCCCAGCATTTT
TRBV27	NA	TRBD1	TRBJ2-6	CASTVGTGPRGANVLTF	TGTGCCAGCACCGTCGGGACAGGGCCGCGAGGGGCCAACGTCCTGACTTTC
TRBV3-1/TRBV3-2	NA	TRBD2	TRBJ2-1	CASSQDQRGEQFF	TGTGCCAGCAGCCAAGATCAGCGGGGTGAGCAGTTCTTC
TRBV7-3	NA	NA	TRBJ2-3	CASSLQGTTDTQYF	TGTGCCAGCAGCTTACAGGGGACCACAGATACGCAGTATTTT
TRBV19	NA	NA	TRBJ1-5	CASSPEGTSNQPQHF	TGTGCCAGTAGTCCAGAAGGGACAAGCAATCAGCCCCAGCATTTT
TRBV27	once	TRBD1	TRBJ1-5	CATGDRGTGQPQHF	TGTGCCACTGGGGACAGGGGGACGGGACAGCCCCAGCATTTT
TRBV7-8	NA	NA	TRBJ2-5	CASSPLGTGRAAQYF	TGTGCCAGCAGCCCCCTTGGGACTGGCCGCGCAGCCCAGTACTTC
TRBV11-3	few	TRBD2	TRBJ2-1	CASSLGTSGGSSYNEQFF	TGTGCCAGCAGCTTAGGGACTAGCGGGGGGTCCTCCTACAATGAGCAGTTCTTC
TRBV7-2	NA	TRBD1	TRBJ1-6	CASSYTGVSPLHF	TGTGCCAGCAGTTATACAGGGGTTTCACCCCTCCACTTT
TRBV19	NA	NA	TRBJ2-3	CASSIPLAGSSAATQYF	TGTGCCAGTAGTATCCCTCTGGCAGGGTCAAGCGCCGCTACGCAGTATTTT
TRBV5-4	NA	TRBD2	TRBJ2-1	CASSLGAGAAGAYNEQFF	TGTGCCAGCAGCTTGGGAGCGGGGGCTGCTGGTGCCTACAATGAGCAGTTCTTC
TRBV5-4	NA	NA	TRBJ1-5	CASSQEGGNQPQHF	TGTGCCAGCAGCCAGGAGGGTGGCAATCAGCCCCAGCATTTT
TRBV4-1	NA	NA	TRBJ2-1	CASMAGESYNEQFF	TGCGCCAGCATGGCAGGGGAATCCTACAATGAGCAGTTCTTC
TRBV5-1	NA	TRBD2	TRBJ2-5	CASSPTSGGRYDQETQYF	TGCGCCAGCAGTCCGACTAGCGGGGGGCGTTACGACCAAGAGACCCAGTACTTC
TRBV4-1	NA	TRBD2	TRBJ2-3	CASSQDRASGGSDTQYF	TGCGCCAGCAGCCAAGATCGGGCTAGCGGGGGCTCAGATACGCAGTATTTT
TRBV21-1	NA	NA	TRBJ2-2	CASSHPIRDTNTGELFF	TGTGCCAGCAGCCACCCCATCCGGGACACTAACACCGGGGAGCTGTTTTTT
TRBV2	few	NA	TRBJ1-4	CASSTRTATNEKLFF	TGTGCCAGCAGTACCCGGACAGCAACTAATGAAAAACTGTTTTTT
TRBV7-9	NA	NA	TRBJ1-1	CASSLSQGNTEAFF	TGTGCCAGCAGCTTATCACAGGGGAACACTGAAGCTTTCTTT
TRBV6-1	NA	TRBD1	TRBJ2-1	CASSDRDRGFNEQFF	TGTGCCAGCAGTGACCGGGACAGGGGTTTCAATGAGCAGTTCTTC
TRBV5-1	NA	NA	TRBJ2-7	CASSMDSYYEQYF	TGCGCCAGCAGCATGGACAGCTACTACGAGCAGTACTTC
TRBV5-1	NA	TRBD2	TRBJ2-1	CASSPGTSGEYNEQFF	TGCGCCAGCAGCCCGGGGACTAGCGGGGAATACAATGAGCAGTTCTTC
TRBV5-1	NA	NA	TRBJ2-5	CASRRLLSGSSQETQYF	TGCGCCAGCCGCCGTTTACTTAGTGGTTCATCCCAAGAGACCCAGTACTTC
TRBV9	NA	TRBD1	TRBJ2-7	CASSVGMDRGEQYF	TGTGCCAGCAGCGTAGGGATGGACAGGGGGGAGCAGTACTTC
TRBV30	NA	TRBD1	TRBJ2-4	CAWSHQDRGHDIQYF	TGTGCCTGGAGTCACCAGGACAGGGGGCATGACATTCAGTACTTC
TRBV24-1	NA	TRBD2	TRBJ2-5	CATSVSSAGRETQYF	TGTGCCACCAGTGTGTCGAGCGCCGGGAGGGAGACCCAGTACTTC
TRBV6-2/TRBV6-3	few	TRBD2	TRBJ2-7	CASSYGLAGGQTYEQYF	TGTGCCAGCAGCTATGGACTAGCGGGGGGGCAGACCTACGAGCAGTACTTC
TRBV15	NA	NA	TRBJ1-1	CATSRDSRSTEAFF	TGTGCCACCAGCAGAGATAGCAGAAGCACTGAAGCTTTCTTT
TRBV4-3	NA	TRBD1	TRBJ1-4	CASSLQGAGEKLFF	TGCGCCAGCAGCTTACAGGGGGCGGGAGAAAAACTGTTTTTT
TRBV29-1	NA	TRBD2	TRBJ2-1	CSVGLAGGHEQFF	TGCAGCGTTGGACTAGCGGGGGGGCACGAGCAGTTCTTC
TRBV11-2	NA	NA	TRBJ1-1	CASSSGVGEAFF	TGTGCCAGCAGCTCGGGGGTGGGGGAAGCTTTCTTT
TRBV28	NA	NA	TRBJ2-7	CVTGGPSYEQYF	TGTGTGACGGGGGGCCCTTCCTACGAGCAGTACTTC
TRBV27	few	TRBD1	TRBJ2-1	CASSRQGHEQFF	TGTGCCAGCAGTCGACAGGGACATGAGCAGTTCTTC
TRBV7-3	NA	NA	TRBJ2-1	CASSLLGGNEQFF	TGTGCCAGCAGCTTACTGGGGGGCAATGAGCAGTTCTTC
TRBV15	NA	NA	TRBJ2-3	CATSSGGGRTDTQYF	TGTGCCACCAGCAGTGGGGGGGGCAGAACAGATACGCAGTATTTT
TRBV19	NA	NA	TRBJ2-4	CASSSSGRGNIQYF	TGTGCCAGTAGTAGTAGCGGTAGAGGGAACATTCAGTACTTC
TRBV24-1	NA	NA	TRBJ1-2	CATSDSRVPYGYTF	TGTGCCACCAGTGATTCCAGGGTCCCCTATGGCTACACCTTC
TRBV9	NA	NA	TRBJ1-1	CASSPPESHTEAFF	TGTGCCAGCAGCCCGCCGGAGTCACACACTGAAGCTTTCTTT
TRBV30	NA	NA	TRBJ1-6	CAWRRQARSYNSPLHF	TGTGCCTGGAGAAGACAGGCCCGCTCCTATAATTCACCCCTCCACTTT
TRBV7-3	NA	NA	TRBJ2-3	CASSLGTGVTDTQYF	TGTGCCAGCAGCTTAGGTACGGGGGTCACAGATACGCAGTATTTT
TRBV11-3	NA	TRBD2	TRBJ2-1	CASSSGLAGGYEQFF	TGTGCCAGCAGCTCCGGACTAGCGGGAGGCTATGAGCAGTTCTTC
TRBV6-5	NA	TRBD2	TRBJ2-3	CASRTGTSGTDTQYF	TGTGCCAGCAGGACCGGGACTAGCGGGACAGATACGCAGTATTTT